Following are 3 T cell receptor beta chains from one sample sequenced in a study of blood T cell repertoires in COVID-19. The method was immunoSEQ multiplex PCR; TCRdb's version includes in-frame clones alone and lacks a portion of them. The table records about 76,000 clones, over 85% of them present only once. Sequencing was carried out using peripheral blood. Every receptor here comes from a human donor in a cohort sampled during active COVID-19.

This chain uses TRBV7-2 with TRBJ2-3; tentatively, D is TRBD2 (6 bases). CDR3 length: 17 residues. Germline CDR1 is SGHTA and CDR2 is FQGNSA. With 5 bases removed from V and 6 bases from J, the gap between germline ends came to 24 bases. Written as DNA, the CDR3 is TGTGCCAGCAGCGCTATGCTCCTCGGGAGATCGGGGGATACGCAGTATTTT. This translates into CASSAMLLGRSGDTQYF.

The chain links TRBV11-2 to TRBJ2-7; 8 positions agree with TRBD2. The length of the CDR3 is 16 residues. Germline-derived CDR1 and CDR2 are SGHAT and FQNNGV. V was clipped by 4 bases and J by 4 bases; unmatched bases: 12. CDR3: CASSSSHAGGRYEQYF. The CDR3, as DNA: TGTGCCAGCAGCTCCTCCCACGCGGGAGGCAGGTACGAGCAGTACTTC. Together with reference TRBV11-2 and TRBJ2-7, the CDR3 gives the full variable domain: EAGVAQSPRYKIIEKRQSVAFWCNPISGHATLYWYQQILGQGPKLLIQFQNNGVVDDSQLPKDRFSAERLKGVDSTLKIQPAKLEDSAVYLCASSSSHAGGRYEQYFGPGTRLTVT.

The chain links TRBV7-8 to TRBJ2-5; weak D call: TRBD2 (6 bases). CDR3 length equals 16 residues. V dropped 1 base and J dropped 5 bases, with 17 bases sitting between them. Germline CDR1 reads SGHVS; CDR2 reads FQNEAQ. CDR3: CASSLESLGGVETQYF. CDR3 in DNA: TGTGCCAGCAGCTTAGAGTCGTTGGGGGGTGTGGAGACCCAGTACTTC.